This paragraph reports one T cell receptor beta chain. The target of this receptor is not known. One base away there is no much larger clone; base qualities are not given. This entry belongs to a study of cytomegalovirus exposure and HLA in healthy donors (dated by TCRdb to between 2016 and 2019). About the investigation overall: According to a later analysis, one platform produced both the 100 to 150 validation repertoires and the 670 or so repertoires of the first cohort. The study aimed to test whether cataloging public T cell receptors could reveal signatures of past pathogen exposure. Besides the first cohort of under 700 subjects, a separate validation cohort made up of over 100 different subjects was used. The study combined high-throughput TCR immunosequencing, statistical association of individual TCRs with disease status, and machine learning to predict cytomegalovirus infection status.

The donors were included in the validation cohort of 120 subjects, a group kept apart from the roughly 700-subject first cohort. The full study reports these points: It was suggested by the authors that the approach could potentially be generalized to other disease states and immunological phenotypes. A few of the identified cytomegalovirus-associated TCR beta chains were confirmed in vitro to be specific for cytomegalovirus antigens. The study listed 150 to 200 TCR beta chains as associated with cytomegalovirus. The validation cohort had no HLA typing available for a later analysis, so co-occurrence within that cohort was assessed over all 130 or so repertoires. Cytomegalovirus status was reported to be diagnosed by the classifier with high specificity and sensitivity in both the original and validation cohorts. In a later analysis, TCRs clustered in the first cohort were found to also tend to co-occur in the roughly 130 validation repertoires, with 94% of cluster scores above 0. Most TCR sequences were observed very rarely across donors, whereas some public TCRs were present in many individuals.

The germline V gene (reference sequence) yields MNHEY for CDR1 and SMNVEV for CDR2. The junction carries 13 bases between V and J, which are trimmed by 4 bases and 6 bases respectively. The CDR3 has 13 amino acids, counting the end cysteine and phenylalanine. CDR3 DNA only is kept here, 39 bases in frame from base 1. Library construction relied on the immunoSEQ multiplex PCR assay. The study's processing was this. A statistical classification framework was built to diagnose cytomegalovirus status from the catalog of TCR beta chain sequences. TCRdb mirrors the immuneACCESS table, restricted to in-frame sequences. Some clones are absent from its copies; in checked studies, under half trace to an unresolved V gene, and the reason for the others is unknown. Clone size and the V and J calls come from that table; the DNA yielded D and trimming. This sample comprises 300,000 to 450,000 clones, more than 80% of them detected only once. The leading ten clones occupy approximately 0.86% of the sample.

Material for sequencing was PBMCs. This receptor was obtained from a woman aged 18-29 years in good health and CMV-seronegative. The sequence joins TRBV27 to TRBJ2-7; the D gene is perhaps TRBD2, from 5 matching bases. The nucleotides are TGTGCCAGCAGTTCGGGGTATCTTACCGAGCAGTACTTC. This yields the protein CASSSGYLTEQYF.